A selection of T cell receptor beta chains follows, all from one sample in a study of OX40 agonist ivuxolimab in advanced cancers. Libraries were prepared by immunoSEQ multiplex PCR; TCRdb keeps only in-frame clonotypes and omits some of them. Altogether over 150,000 clones are present, around 94% being singletons, with the ten largest covering about 0.31%. The specimen comprised CD4+ or CD8+ T cells sorted from blood, sampled in a trial of the OX40 agonist ivuxolimab. The receptors derive from an adult with an advanced solid tumor such as melanoma, head and neck, liver or kidney cancer. CDR3s include the opening cysteine and the closing phenylalanine or tryptophan. The D gene is left open where the match is weak. Size is omitted from some rows. Given values are once, few, many or a class for expanded clones.

J gene	V gene	clone size	D gene	CDR3 DNA	CDR3 protein
TRBJ2-3	TRBV4-1	once	TRBD2	TGCGCCAGCAGCCCCCGGACTAGCGGGGGCACAGATACGCAGTATTTT	CASSPRTSGGTDTQYF
TRBJ1-6	TRBV19	once	.	TGTGCCAGTAGGCCTATCCCAGGGTTTGGTAATTCACCCCTCCACTTT	CASRPIPGFGNSPLHF
TRBJ2-5	TRBV30	.	.	TGTGCCTGGAGCGCGGGCCTCAGGGAGACCCAGTACTTC	CAWSAGLRETQYF
TRBJ1-1	TRBV7-2	.	.	TGTGCCAGCCGCCCCGTCGGGACAAAAGTTTTCTTT	CASRPVGTKVFF
TRBJ2-7	TRBV6-4	.	TRBD1	TGTGCCAGCAGGGGGGGGACAGGGGCACCCGAGCAGTACTTC	CASRGGTGAPEQYF
TRBJ1-1	TRBV5-4	few	.	TGTGCCAGCAGCCTGAACACTGAAGCTTTCTTT	CASSLNTEAFF
TRBJ2-3	TRBV18	.	.	TGTGCCAGCTCACCACCTTTGGGAGATACGCAGTATTTT	CASSPPLGDTQYF
TRBJ2-7	TRBV29-1	.	.	TGCAGCGTTGTTATCGGCTACGAGCAGTACTTC	CSVVIGYEQYF
TRBJ1-1	TRBV21-1	once	.	TGTGCCAGCAGCTCCTTTGTAGGGGTGAACACTGAAGCTTTCTTT	CASSSFVGVNTEAFF
TRBJ1-2	TRBV7-2	.	.	TGTGCCAGCAGCTCCTCCGGGGGTAACTATGGCTACACCTTC	CASSSSGGNYGYTF
TRBJ2-5	TRBV6-6	.	.	TGTGCCAGCAGGCAGACAGGCCAAGAGACCCAGTACTTC	CASRQTGQETQYF
TRBJ2-3	TRBV19	once	.	TGTGCCAGTAGTATTGGAGGGATCCGTGCAGATACGCAGTATTTT	CASSIGGIRADTQYF